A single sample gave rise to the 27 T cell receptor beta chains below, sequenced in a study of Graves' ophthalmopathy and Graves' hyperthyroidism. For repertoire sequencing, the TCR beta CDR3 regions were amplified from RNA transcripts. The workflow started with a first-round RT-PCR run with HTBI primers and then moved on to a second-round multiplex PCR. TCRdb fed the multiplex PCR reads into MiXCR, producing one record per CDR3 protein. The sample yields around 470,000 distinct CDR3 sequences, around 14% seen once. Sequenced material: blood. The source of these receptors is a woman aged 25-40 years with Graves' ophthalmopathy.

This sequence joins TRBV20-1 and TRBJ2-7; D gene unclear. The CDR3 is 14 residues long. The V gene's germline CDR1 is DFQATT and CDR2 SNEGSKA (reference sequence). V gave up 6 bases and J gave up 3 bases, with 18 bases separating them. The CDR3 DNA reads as TGCAGTGCCCCCGGCGGCTACTGGGGCTACGAGCAGTACTTC. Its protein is CSAPGGYWGYEQYF.

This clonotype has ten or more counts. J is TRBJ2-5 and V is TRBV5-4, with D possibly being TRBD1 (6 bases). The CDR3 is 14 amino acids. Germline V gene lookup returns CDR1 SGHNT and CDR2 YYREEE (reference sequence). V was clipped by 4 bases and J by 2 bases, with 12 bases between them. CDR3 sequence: CASSHRDKQETQYF. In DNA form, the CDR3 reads TGTGCCAGCAGCCATCGGGACAAACAAGAGACCCAGTACTTC.

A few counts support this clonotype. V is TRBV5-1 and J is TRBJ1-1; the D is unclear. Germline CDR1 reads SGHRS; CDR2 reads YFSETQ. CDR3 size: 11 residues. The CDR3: CASRSDTEAFF. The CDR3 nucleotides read TGCGCAAGCCGGAGTGACACTGAAGCTTTCTTT.

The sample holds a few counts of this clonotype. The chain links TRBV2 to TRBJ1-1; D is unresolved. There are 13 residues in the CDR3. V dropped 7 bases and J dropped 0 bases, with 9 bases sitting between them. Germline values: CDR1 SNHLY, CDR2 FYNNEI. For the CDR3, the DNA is TGTGCCAGCAAGACCGGTATGAACACTGAAGCTTTCTTT. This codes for CASKTGMNTEAFF.

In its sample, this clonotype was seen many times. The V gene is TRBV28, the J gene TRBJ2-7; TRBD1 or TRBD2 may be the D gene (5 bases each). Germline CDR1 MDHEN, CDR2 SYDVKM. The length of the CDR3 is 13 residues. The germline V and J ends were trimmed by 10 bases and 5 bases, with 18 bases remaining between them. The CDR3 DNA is TGTGCCAATTCGGGGCAGCATAGGGACGAGCAGTACTTC. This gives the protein CANSGQHRDEQYF.

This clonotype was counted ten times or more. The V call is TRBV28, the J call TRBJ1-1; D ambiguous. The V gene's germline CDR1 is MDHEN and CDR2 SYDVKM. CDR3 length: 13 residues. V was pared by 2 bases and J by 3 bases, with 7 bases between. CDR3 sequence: CASSLEMDTEAFF. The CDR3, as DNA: TGTGCCAGCAGTTTAGAGATGGACACTGAAGCTTTCTTT.

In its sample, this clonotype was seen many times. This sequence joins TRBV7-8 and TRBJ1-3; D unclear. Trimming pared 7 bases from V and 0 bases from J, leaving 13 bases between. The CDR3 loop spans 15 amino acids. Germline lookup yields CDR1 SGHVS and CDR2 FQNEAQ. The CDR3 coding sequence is TGTGCCAGCACCGCGACCGTCCCCTCTGGAAACACCATATATTTT. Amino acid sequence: CASTATVPSGNTIYF.

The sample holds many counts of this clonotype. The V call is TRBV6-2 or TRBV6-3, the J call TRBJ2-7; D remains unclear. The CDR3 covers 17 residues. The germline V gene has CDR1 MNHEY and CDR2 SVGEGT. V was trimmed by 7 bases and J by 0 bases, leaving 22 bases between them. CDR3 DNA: TGTGCCAGCACCCCAGAAGGGTGGGCCCTCATCTCCTACGAGCAGTACTTC. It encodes CASTPEGWALISYEQYF.

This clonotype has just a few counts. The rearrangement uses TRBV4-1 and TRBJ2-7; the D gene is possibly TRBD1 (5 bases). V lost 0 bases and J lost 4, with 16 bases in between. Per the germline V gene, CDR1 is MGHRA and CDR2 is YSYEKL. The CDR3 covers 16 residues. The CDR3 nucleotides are TGCGCCAGCAGCCAAGATCTGCAGGGATTGACGTACGAGCAGTACTTC. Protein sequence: CASSQDLQGLTYEQYF.

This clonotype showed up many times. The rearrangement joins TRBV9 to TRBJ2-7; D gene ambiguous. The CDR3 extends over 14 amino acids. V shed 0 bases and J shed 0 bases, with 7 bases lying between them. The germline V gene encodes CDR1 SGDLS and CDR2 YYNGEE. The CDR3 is CASSVDYSSYEQYF. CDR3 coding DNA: TGTGCCAGCAGCGTAGACTACAGCTCCTACGAGCAGTACTTC.

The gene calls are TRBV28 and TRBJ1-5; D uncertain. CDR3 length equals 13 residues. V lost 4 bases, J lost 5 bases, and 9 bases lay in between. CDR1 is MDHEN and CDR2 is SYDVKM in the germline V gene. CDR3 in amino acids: CASSYMGYQPQHF. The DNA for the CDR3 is TGTGCCAGCAGTTATATGGGTTATCAGCCCCAGCATTTT.

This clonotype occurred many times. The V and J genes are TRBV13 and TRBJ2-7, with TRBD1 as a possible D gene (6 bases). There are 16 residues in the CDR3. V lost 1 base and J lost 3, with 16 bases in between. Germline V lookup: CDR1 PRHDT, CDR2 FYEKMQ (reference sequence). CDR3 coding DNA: TGTGCCAGCAGCTTAGCCCCAGGGGATGCGGGCTACGAGCAGTACTTC. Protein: CASSLAPGDAGYEQYF. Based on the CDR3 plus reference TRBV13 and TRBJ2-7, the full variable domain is AAGVIQSPRHLIKEKRETATLKCYPIPRHDTVYWYQQGPGQDPQFLISFYEKMQSDKGSIPDRFSAQQFSDYHSELNMSSLELGDSALYFCASSLAPGDAGYEQYFGPGTRLTVT.

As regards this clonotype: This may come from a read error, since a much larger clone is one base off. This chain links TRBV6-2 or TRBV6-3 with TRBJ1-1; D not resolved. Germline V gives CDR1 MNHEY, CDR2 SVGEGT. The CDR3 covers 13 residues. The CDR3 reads CASSYSSGSEAVF. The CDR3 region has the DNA TGTGCCAGCAGTTACTCGAGCGGAAGTGAAGCTGTCTTT.

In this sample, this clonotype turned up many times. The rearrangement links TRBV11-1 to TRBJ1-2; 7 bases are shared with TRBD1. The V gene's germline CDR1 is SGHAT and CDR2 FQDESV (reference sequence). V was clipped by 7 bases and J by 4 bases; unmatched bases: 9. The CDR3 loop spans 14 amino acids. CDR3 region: CASTTSTGPYGYTF. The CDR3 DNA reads TGTGCCAGCACCACATCGACAGGGCCCTATGGCTACACCTTC.

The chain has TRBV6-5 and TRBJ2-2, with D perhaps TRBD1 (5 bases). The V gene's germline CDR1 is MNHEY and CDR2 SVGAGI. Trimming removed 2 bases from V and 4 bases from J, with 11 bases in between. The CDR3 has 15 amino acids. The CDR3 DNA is TGTGCCAGCAGTTACCCAGGGTTCGGCACCGGGGAGCTGTTTTTT. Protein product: CASSYPGFGTGELFF.

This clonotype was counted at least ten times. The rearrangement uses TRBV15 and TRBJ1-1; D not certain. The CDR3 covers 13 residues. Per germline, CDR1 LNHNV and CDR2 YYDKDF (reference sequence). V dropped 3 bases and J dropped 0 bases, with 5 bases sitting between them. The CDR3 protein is CATSREMNTEAFF. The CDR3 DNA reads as TGTGCCACCAGCAGGGAGATGAACACTGAAGCTTTCTTT.

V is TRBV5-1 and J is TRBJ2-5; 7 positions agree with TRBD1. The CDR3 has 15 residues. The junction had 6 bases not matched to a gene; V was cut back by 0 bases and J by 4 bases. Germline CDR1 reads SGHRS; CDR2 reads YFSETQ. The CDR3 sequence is CASSLVVGGGETQYF. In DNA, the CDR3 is TGCGCCAGCAGCTTGGTTGTAGGGGGCGGAGAGACCCAGTACTTC.

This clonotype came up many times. The CDR3: CASSPLGLASYEQYF. The CDR3 DNA is TGTGCCAGCAGCCCCCTTGGGCTAGCGTCTTACGAGCAGTACTTC. The V and J genes are TRBV7-9 and TRBJ2-7; perhaps TRBD2 as D (6 bases). This CDR3 comprises 15 residues. V shed 5 bases and J shed 4 bases, with 18 bases lying between them. Germline V lookup: CDR1 SEHNR, CDR2 FQNEAQ (reference sequence).

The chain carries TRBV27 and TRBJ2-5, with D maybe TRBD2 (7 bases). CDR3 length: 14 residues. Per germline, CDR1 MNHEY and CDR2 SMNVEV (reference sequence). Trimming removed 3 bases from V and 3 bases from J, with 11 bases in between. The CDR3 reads CASSLGGRKETQYF. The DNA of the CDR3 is TGTGCCAGCAGTTTGGGGGGGCGTAAAGAGACCCAGTACTTC.

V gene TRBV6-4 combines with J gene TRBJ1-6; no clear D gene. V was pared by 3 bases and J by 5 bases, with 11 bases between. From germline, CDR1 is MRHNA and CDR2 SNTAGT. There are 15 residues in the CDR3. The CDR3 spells CASSEDGANNSPLHF. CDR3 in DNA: TGTGCCAGCAGTGAGGACGGCGCAAATAATTCACCCCTCCACTTT.

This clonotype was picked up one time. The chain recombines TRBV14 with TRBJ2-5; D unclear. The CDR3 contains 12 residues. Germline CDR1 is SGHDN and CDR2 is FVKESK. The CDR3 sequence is CVISQVGETQYF. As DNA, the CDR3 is TGTGTCATCAGCCAAGTTGGAGAGACCCAGTACTTC.

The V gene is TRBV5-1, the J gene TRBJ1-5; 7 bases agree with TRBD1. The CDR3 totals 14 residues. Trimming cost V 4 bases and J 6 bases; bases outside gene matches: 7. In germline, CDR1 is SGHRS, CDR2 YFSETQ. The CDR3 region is CASSVGTEGQPQHF. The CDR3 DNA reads TGCGCCAGCAGCGTCGGGACAGAAGGTCAGCCCCAGCATTTT. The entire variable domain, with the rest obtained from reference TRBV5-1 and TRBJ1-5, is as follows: KAGVTQTPRYLIKTRGQQVTLSCSPISGHRSVSWYQQTPGQGLQFLFEYFSETQRNKGNFPGRFSGRQFSNSRSEMNVSTLELGDSALYLCASSVGTEGQPQHFGDGTRLSIL.

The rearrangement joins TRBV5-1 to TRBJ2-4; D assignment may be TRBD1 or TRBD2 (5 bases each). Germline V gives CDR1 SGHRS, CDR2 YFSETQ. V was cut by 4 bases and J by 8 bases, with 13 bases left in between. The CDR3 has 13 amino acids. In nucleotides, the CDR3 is TGCGCCAGCAGCGGGGGAAGAGGGGACATTCAGTACTTC. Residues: CASSGGRGDIQYF.

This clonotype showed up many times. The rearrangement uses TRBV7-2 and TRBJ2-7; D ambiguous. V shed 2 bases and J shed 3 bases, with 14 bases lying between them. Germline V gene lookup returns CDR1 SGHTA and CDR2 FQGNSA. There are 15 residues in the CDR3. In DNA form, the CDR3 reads TGTGCCAGCAGCTTAACAAGGTCCTTCTTCTACGAGCAGTACTTC. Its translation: CASSLTRSFFYEQYF.

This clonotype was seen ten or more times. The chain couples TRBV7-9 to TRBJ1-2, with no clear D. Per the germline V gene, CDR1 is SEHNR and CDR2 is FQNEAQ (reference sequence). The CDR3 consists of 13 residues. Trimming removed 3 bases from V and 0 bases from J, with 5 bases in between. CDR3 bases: TGTGCCAGCAGCTTTACAACTAACTATGGCTACACCTTC. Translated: CASSFTTNYGYTF.

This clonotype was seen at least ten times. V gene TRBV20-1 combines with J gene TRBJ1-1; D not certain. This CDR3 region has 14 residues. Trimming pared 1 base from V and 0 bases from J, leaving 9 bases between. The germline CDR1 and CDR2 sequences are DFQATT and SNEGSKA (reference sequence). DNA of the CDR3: TGCAGTGCTAGAGGAGGCAGCCTGAACACTGAAGCTTTCTTT. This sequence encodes CSARGGSLNTEAFF.

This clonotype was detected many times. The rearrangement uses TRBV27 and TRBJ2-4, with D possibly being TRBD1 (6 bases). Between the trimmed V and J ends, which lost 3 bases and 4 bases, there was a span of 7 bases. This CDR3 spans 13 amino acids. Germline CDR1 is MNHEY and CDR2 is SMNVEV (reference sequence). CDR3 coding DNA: TGTGCCAGCAGTTTGGACAGAAAAAACATTCAGTACTTC. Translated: CASSLDRKNIQYF.